This is a list of T cell receptor beta chains from one sample in a study of identical twins. TCRdb processed the 5' RACE reads anew with MiXCR; each CDR3 protein has one entry. The table lists approximately 210,000 distinct CDR3 sequences, 9.4% of them singletons, with 5% to 6.5% in the top ten. The specimen was memory (CD45RO+) T cells sorted from blood. Receptors were obtained from a woman aged 18 to 35 in good health. Each CDR3 is given with its conserved first and last residue. The order of the fields is V gene, J gene, D gene, CDR3 length, clone size, CDR3 DNA, CDR3 protein. A D gene is named only where the DNA matches it firmly. The size entry is marked missing in some rows and otherwise reads once, few, many or a size class.

v_call: TRBV12-3/TRBV12-4; j_call: TRBJ1-3; d_call: TRBD1; cdr3_length: 12; clone_size: many; cdr3_nt: TGTGCCAGCAGCTTACAGGGGAACACCATATATTTT; cdr3_aa: CASSLQGNTIYF
v_call: TRBV5-1; j_call: TRBJ2-1; d_call: TRBD2; cdr3_length: 16; clone_size: many; cdr3_nt: TGCGCCAGCAGCGTGGTGACTAGCGGGGGGATACATGAGCAGTTCTTC; cdr3_aa: CASSVVTSGGIHEQFF
v_call: TRBV10-2; j_call: TRBJ1-1; d_call: TRBD1; cdr3_length: 15; clone_size: many; cdr3_nt: TGCGCCAGCAGTGAGTTACAGGGGGGTAACACTGAAGCTTTCTTT; cdr3_aa: CASSELQGGNTEAFF
v_call: TRBV24-1; j_call: TRBJ2-1; d_call: .; cdr3_length: 11; clone_size: many; cdr3_nt: TGTGCCACAGAATACTACAATGAGCAGTTCTTC; cdr3_aa: CATEYYNEQFF
v_call: TRBV20-1; j_call: TRBJ2-1; d_call: .; cdr3_length: 13; clone_size: few; cdr3_nt: TGCAGTGCTACGGGACCCGCGGGAAATGAGCAGTTCTTC; cdr3_aa: CSATGPAGNEQFF
v_call: TRBV20-1; j_call: TRBJ1-4; d_call: .; cdr3_length: 12; clone_size: few; cdr3_nt: TGCAGTGCTAGCGGATCGGGGGAAAAACTGTTTTTT; cdr3_aa: CSASGSGEKLFF
v_call: TRBV19; j_call: TRBJ1-5; d_call: .; cdr3_length: 14; clone_size: few; cdr3_nt: TGTGCCAGTAGTATCGACAGCCATGATCAGCCCCAGCATTTT; cdr3_aa: CASSIDSHDQPQHF
v_call: TRBV10-1; j_call: TRBJ2-3; d_call: .; cdr3_length: 13; clone_size: .; cdr3_nt: TGCGCCAGCAGTGGCCTACACGCAGATACGCAGTATTTT; cdr3_aa: CASSGLHADTQYF
v_call: TRBV20-1; j_call: TRBJ2-1; d_call: .; cdr3_length: 15; clone_size: .; cdr3_nt: TGCAGTGCTAATACCGGGGCCACGGGTGGCGATGAGCAGTTCTTC; cdr3_aa: CSANTGATGGDEQFF
v_call: TRBV20-1; j_call: TRBJ2-1; d_call: .; cdr3_length: 15; clone_size: .; cdr3_nt: TGCAGTCCCAGTTCGAGGGCTACTTCCTACAATGAGCAGTTCTTC; cdr3_aa: CSPSSRATSYNEQFF
v_call: TRBV6-5; j_call: TRBJ2-2; d_call: TRBD1; cdr3_length: 14; clone_size: .; cdr3_nt: TGTGCCAGCAGTTCGGGACAGAGGGAACGGGAGCTGTTTTTT; cdr3_aa: CASSSGQRERELFF
v_call: TRBV7-9; j_call: TRBJ2-7; d_call: .; cdr3_length: 17; clone_size: few; cdr3_nt: TGTGCCAGCAGCCCCACGCGAGAAGGGTTTTTGAAGGACGAGCAGTACTTC; cdr3_aa: CASSPTREGFLKDEQYF
v_call: TRBV10-3; j_call: TRBJ1-5; d_call: .; cdr3_length: 14; clone_size: .; cdr3_nt: TGTGCCATCAGTGAGTCATCAGGGGCTCAGCCCCAGCATTTT; cdr3_aa: CAISESSGAQPQHF
v_call: TRBV7-2; j_call: TRBJ2-5; d_call: .; cdr3_length: 14; clone_size: many; cdr3_nt: TGTGCCAGCAGCTCCGAGTCGGGGTATGAGACCCAGTACTTC; cdr3_aa: CASSSESGYETQYF
v_call: TRBV7-9; j_call: TRBJ1-6; d_call: .; cdr3_length: 15; clone_size: .; cdr3_nt: TGTGCCAGCAGTCCGACGGCCTCCTATAATTCACCCCTCTACTTT; cdr3_aa: CASSPTASYNSPLYF
v_call: TRBV7-9; j_call: TRBJ1-1; d_call: .; cdr3_length: 15; clone_size: many; cdr3_nt: TGTGCCAGCAGCCCGCGGGTCAATATGAACACTGAAGCTTTCTTT; cdr3_aa: CASSPRVNMNTEAFF
v_call: TRBV5-4; j_call: TRBJ1-2; d_call: .; cdr3_length: 14; clone_size: .; cdr3_nt: TGTGCCAGCAGCTTGCCGGGGGCCAACTATGGCTACACCTTC; cdr3_aa: CASSLPGANYGYTF
v_call: TRBV18; j_call: TRBJ2-1; d_call: .; cdr3_length: 11; clone_size: .; cdr3_nt: TGTGCCAGCTCTTTCCGACAGGAGCAGTTCTTC; cdr3_aa: CASSFRQEQFF
v_call: TRBV5-1; j_call: TRBJ2-5; d_call: .; cdr3_length: 16; clone_size: many; cdr3_nt: TGCGCCAGCAGTCTGGTGTCCAGGGAGAACCCAGAGACCCAGTACTTC; cdr3_aa: CASSLVSRENPETQYF
v_call: TRBV18; j_call: TRBJ2-7; d_call: .; cdr3_length: 14; clone_size: many; cdr3_nt: TGTGCCAGCTCAGCGGGAATAGCAGGGGACGAGCAGTACTTC; cdr3_aa: CASSAGIAGDEQYF
v_call: TRBV6-5; j_call: TRBJ2-3; d_call: .; cdr3_length: 15; clone_size: few; cdr3_nt: TGTGCCAGCAGTTACGGCATAGGGTCACAGGGTACGCAGTATTTT; cdr3_aa: CASSYGIGSQGTQYF
v_call: TRBV10-3; j_call: TRBJ2-2; d_call: .; cdr3_length: 13; clone_size: .; cdr3_nt: TGTGCCAATCGGGACGCAACAGCCGGGGAGCTGTTTTTT; cdr3_aa: CANRDATAGELFF
v_call: TRBV20-1; j_call: TRBJ1-1; d_call: .; cdr3_length: 14; clone_size: many; cdr3_nt: TGCAGTGTTAAGACGCAGGTTTCGGACACTGAAGCTTTCTTT; cdr3_aa: CSVKTQVSDTEAFF
v_call: TRBV5-5; j_call: TRBJ2-7; d_call: TRBD1; cdr3_length: 16; clone_size: many; cdr3_nt: TGTGCCAGCAGGCGAACCGGGACAGCGAACTCCTACGAGCAGTACTTC; cdr3_aa: CASRRTGTANSYEQYF
v_call: TRBV27; j_call: TRBJ2-7; d_call: .; cdr3_length: 15; clone_size: .; cdr3_nt: TGTGCCAGCAGTTTGCCGGGGGCGAGGCTCCACGAGCAGTACTTC; cdr3_aa: CASSLPGARLHEQYF
v_call: TRBV20-1; j_call: TRBJ2-1; d_call: .; cdr3_length: 13; clone_size: few; cdr3_nt: TGCAGTGCTAGCGGGATTATCTACAATGAGCAGTTCTTC; cdr3_aa: CSASGIIYNEQFF
v_call: TRBV7-3; j_call: TRBJ2-2; d_call: TRBD2; cdr3_length: 19; clone_size: .; cdr3_nt: TGTGCCAGCAGCCCACAACCTTTTACAGCGGGGGAGAACACCGGGGAGCTGTTTTTT; cdr3_aa: CASSPQPFTAGENTGELFF
v_call: TRBV12-3/TRBV12-4; j_call: TRBJ2-5; d_call: TRBD1; cdr3_length: 12; clone_size: .; cdr3_nt: TGTGCCAGCAGTGGGACAGGAGAGACCCAGTACTTC; cdr3_aa: CASSGTGETQYF
v_call: TRBV5-8; j_call: TRBJ1-2; d_call: .; cdr3_length: 12; clone_size: .; cdr3_nt: TGTGCCAGCAGTTATCCTAACTATGGCTACACCTTC; cdr3_aa: CASSYPNYGYTF
v_call: TRBV7-2; j_call: TRBJ2-1; d_call: .; cdr3_length: 14; clone_size: many; cdr3_nt: TGTGCCAGCAGTTTCGGGGGATCCTACAATGAGCAGTTCTTC; cdr3_aa: CASSFGGSYNEQFF
v_call: TRBV12-3/TRBV12-4; j_call: TRBJ2-7; d_call: TRBD1; cdr3_length: 15; clone_size: many; cdr3_nt: TGTGCCAGCAGTCGAGGAAAGGGGGCCTACTACGAGCAGTACTTC; cdr3_aa: CASSRGKGAYYEQYF